The rows below give T cell receptor beta chains drawn from one sample of a study of technical replicates of blood from a few donors. The table came from immunoSEQ multiplex PCR; TCRdb's copy has only in-frame clones and leaves some out. The sample holds approximately 87,000 clones, around 94% seen once. Sample: T cells isolated from PBMCs. These receptor sequences come from a human donor in good health. Each CDR3 is given with its conserved first and last residue. Each record gives: CDR3 protein, J gene, V gene, CDR3 length.

CASSPGTGGHQPQHF TRBJ1-5 TRBV27 15
CASSAASVSYTDTQYF TRBJ2-3 TRBV6-1 16
CASSPTSGRNTGELFF TRBJ2-2 TRBV7-9 16
CASSDRGRYSNQPQHF TRBJ1-5 TRBV6-6 16
CASSQDVSGTVNEKLFF TRBJ1-4 TRBV4-2 17
CASSLAASTHYEQYF TRBJ2-7 TRBV5-1 15
CASSRASGDPREQFF TRBJ2-1 TRBV6-1 15
CASSPRLAGDRNTGELFF TRBJ2-2 TRBV23-1 18
CASSPGQGNEQYF TRBJ2-7 TRBV28 13
CASRLGDYSTDTQYF TRBJ2-3 TRBV2 15
CASSPDLAGAYNEQFF TRBJ2-1 TRBV4-2 16
CASSPGTNYEQYF TRBJ2-7 TRBV5-6 13
CASSVSCDRSSGNTIYF TRBJ1-3 TRBV10-1 17
CASSPGGLRETQYF TRBJ2-5 TRBV6-5 14
CASSLAESSRQPQHF TRBJ1-5 TRBV7-8 15
CASSLRGGQGEAFF TRBJ1-1 TRBV4-1 14
CASSEMGGPEAFF TRBJ1-1 TRBV9 13
CASSLLQNEQYF TRBJ2-7 TRBV5-4 12
CASSPTSGSYEQYF TRBJ2-7 TRBV13 14
CAIPLTERERNEQYF TRBJ2-7 TRBV6-1 15
CASRDRGGYEQYF TRBJ2-7 TRBV2 13
CASSPRSYEQYF TRBJ2-7 TRBV5-8 12
CASSPTPDLETQYF TRBJ2-5 TRBV4-1 14
CASSSGVFRGTGNTIYF TRBJ1-3 TRBV28 17
CASSVLLAGVGRTNEQFF TRBJ2-1 TRBV9 18
CACGTASYNEQFF TRBJ2-1 TRBV6-5 13
CASSFGQGGDTQYF TRBJ2-3 TRBV28 14
CASSVHRTPRGGYTF TRBJ1-2 TRBV11-1 15
CASSRDRGVYEQYF TRBJ2-7 TRBV23-1 14
CASSEASLAVSYEQYF TRBJ2-7 TRBV6-1 16
CASSYSQGSGQPQHF TRBJ1-5 TRBV6-5 15
CASSIITGGANVLTF TRBJ2-6 TRBV5-4 15
CATSRDRTAQETQYF TRBJ2-5 TRBV15 15
CAHSPKGVETQYF TRBJ2-5 TRBV10-3 13
CAIRDSNNYGYTF TRBJ1-2 TRBV10-3 13
CSVEASGGASFRETQYF TRBJ2-5 TRBV29-1 17
CASKTGGGPYEQYF TRBJ2-7 TRBV6-5 14
CASSPGLRSVDTQYF TRBJ2-3 TRBV7-3 15
CASSYSGTGRKAFF TRBJ1-1 TRBV6-6 14
CASSPYNEQFF TRBJ2-1 TRBV9 11
CASSMNPGGYEQYF TRBJ2-7 TRBV19 14
CASSQRDVRETQYF TRBJ2-5 TRBV28 14
CASSLDVQYYGYTF TRBJ1-2 TRBV5-4 14
CASSHRAQDSYEETQYF TRBJ2-5 TRBV4-1 17
CASKAGASYEQYF TRBJ2-7 TRBV2 13
CASSSGTGHYEQYF TRBJ2-7 TRBV5-1 14
CATSRDDRYNEQFF TRBJ2-1 TRBV15 14
CASSEGDSRYELFF TRBJ2-2 TRBV6-1 14
CASRTTGGDAPLHF TRBJ1-6 TRBV11-2 14
CASSRGTGGNTIYF TRBJ1-3 TRBV6-5 14
CASSFEGAGYTF TRBJ1-2 TRBV5-1 12
CASSQVPAMGHEQYF TRBJ2-7 TRBV4-1 15
CASSGRDRFNSPLHF TRBJ1-6 TRBV2 15
CASSVPGQADNEQFF TRBJ2-1 TRBV19 15
CASSLGLAGTRGRWKLQYF TRBJ2-4 TRBV7-2 19